Each of the 8 T cell receptor beta chains below was sequenced from the same sample in a study of cytomegalovirus exposure and HLA in healthy donors. TCRdb keeps only in-frame clones here, not all; method: immunoSEQ multiplex PCR. Of 90,000 to 130,000 clones in the sample, roughly 89% were seen once. The sample was PBMCs. All receptors come from a woman aged 18-29 years in good health and CMV-seronegative.

This chain joins TRBV5-1 and TRBJ2-7; 7 bases line up with TRBD1. CDR3 length: 13 amino acids. J lost 2 bases, V lost 6 bases, and 5 bases had no gene match. Germline assignment: CDR1 SGHRS and CDR2 YFSETQ. DNA for the CDR3: TGCGCCAGCAAAGAGGGGGCGGCCTACGAGCAGTACTTC. The encoded protein is CASKEGAAYEQYF.

In regard to this clone: The same CDR3 arises from other DNA sequences in this sample as well. The V and J genes are TRBV5-1 and TRBJ1-1; TRBD1 might be the D (6 bases). CDR1 SGHRS and CDR2 YFSETQ come from the germline V gene. Between the trimmed V and J ends, which lost 1 base and 2 bases, there was a span of 9 bases. The CDR3 length is 14 residues. The CDR3 nucleotides are TGCGCCAGCAGCTTGAAACAGGGCAACACTGAAGCTTTCTTT. It specifies CASSLKQGNTEAFF.

The V call is TRBV2, the J call TRBJ1-2, with TRBD1 as a possible D gene (6 bases). CDR3 length equals 14 residues. Germline assignment: CDR1 SNHLY and CDR2 FYNNEI. V lost 2 bases and J 4 bases, leaving 11 bases between the germline ends. The CDR3 loop is CASSEMGQVYGYTF. The CDR3 DNA follows: TGTGCCAGCAGTGAAATGGGACAAGTCTATGGCTACACCTTC.

The rearrangement uses TRBV30 and TRBJ2-3, with D hard to call. V gave up 5 bases and J gave up 0 bases, with 15 bases separating them. The CDR3 totals 15 residues. Germline CDR1 is GTSNPN and CDR2 is SVGIG (reference sequence). The CDR3 coding sequence is TGTGCCTGGGCTAATAGACTGACTAGCACAGATACGCAGTATTTT. As protein: CAWANRLTSTDTQYF.

V usage is TRBV5-1 and J usage is TRBJ2-1, with D tentatively TRBD2 (5 bases). The CDR3 spans 14 residues. V lost 0 bases to trimming and J lost 5 bases, with 9 bases between them. Germline lookup yields CDR1 SGHRS and CDR2 YFSETQ. The CDR3 DNA follows: TGCGCCAGCAGCTTGGCCTGGGGAGACAATGAGCAGTTCTTC. Translating it yields CASSLAWGDNEQFF.

The chain combines TRBV30 with TRBJ2-5; TRBD2 aligns across 9 bases. Germline V gene sequence: CDR1 GTSNPN, CDR2 SVGIG (reference sequence). J was trimmed by 1 base and V by 2 bases; bases with no gene match: 5. This CDR3 contains 15 residues. In nucleotides, the CDR3 is TGTGCCTGGAGTTCGCGGGAGGGGGCCCAAGAGACCCAGTACTTC. Its protein product is CAWSSREGAQETQYF. The whole variable domain, filled in from reference TRBV30 and TRBJ2-5, reads SQTIHQWPATLVQPVGSPLSLECTVEGTSNPNLYWYRQAAGRGLQLLFYSVGIGQISSEVPQNLSASRPQDRQFILSSKKLLLSDSGFYLCAWSSREGAQETQYFGPGTRLLVL.

This clone was detected only once. The V call is TRBV25-1, the J call TRBJ1-1, with D possibly TRBD1 on 6 matching bases. Germline V gene sequence: CDR1 MGHDK, CDR2 SYGVNS. Between the trimmed V and J ends, which lost 11 bases and 4 bases, there was a span of 17 bases. The CDR3 length is 13 residues. CDR3 DNA: TGTGCCTCTGTGGGGGGGCTAGCCACTGAAGCTTTCTTT. This codes for CASVGGLATEAFF.

The genes are TRBV11-3 and TRBJ2-2; TRBD2 is a possible D gene (5 bases). The V gene lost 4 bases and the J gene lost 7 bases, with 10 bases spanning the gap. This CDR3 region has 13 residues. Germline V gene data show CDR1 as SGHNT and CDR2 as YENEEA. CDR3 protein: CASSSGRGGELFF. The CDR3 DNA is TGTGCCAGCAGCTCCGGACGGGGCGGGGAGCTGTTTTTT.